This TCR beta chain comes out of a study of OX40 agonist ivuxolimab in advanced cancers. Study-wide results and caveats: Expanded clones tended on average to be more numerous among CD8+ T cells than CD4+. There was clonal expansion of CD4+ and CD8+ blood T cells by week 6 at 0.1 to 3.0 mg/kg.

Worth noting for this clone: No antigen is known for it.

Germline CDR1 reads SEHNR; CDR2 reads FQNEAQ (reference sequence). CDR3 length equals 15 residues. Trimming removed 2 bases at V and 8 bases at J, with 13 bases between. Here immunoSEQ multiplex PCR was the method, and the copy in TCRdb shows in-frame clones only, minus some. The sample records around 80,000 clones, around 85% being singletons. The sample consisted of CD4+ or CD8+ T cells sorted from blood, taken in a trial of the OX40 agonist ivuxolimab. This TCR was recovered from an adult with an advanced solid tumor such as melanoma, head and neck, liver or kidney cancer. This chain uses TRBV7-9 with TRBJ1-6; TRBD1 might be the D (6 bases). The CDR3 nucleotides are TGTGCCAGCAGCTTAATGGCGGGGGCGGATTCACCCCTCCACTTT. Translated, it gives CASSLMAGADSPLHF.